This TCR beta chain was sequenced in a study of blood T cell repertoires in COVID-19 (dated by TCRdb to about 2020). Regarding the study in general: The collaborator samples originated in the United States, Italy and Spain and spanned the acute and convalescent phases of COVID-19. The prospective study material was composed of cDNA or gDNA derived from T cells, B-cell-depleted T cells, or PBMCs. Deeply sampled blood TCRbeta repertoires from subjects exposed to, actively infected with, or recovered from COVID-19 were included in the dataset. The repertoires were released in a freely available public database intended as a resource for research on the immune response to SARS-CoV-2. Samples were obtained from the ongoing ImmuneRACE study (first 160 participants) and from some 1,200 subjects provided by 6 global collaborators. The sample metadata nearly always contained a de-identified subject ID, COVID-19 status, age in years and sex. Where HLA class I and class II types were available, the types were taken from metadata supplied by the sample provider, not from assay-based typing. The research as a whole found: The quantity of clinical and demographic metadata differed by source and by participant and was supplied without curation.

After removal of 6 bases from V and 2 bases from J, the junction retains 6 bases not matched to a gene. The germline V gene provides CDR1 SGHNT and CDR2 YENEEA. The CDR3 holds 15 amino acids from the cysteine to the phenylalanine. Only CDR3 DNA is held: 45 bases, read in frame from base 1. Whole blood was collected in K2EDTA tubes by collaborating institutions according to the institutions' own protocols. For TCRbeta analysis, collaborators shipped samples as frozen whole blood, isolated PBMCs, or DNA extracted from either of those sample types. TCRbeta CDR3 regions were amplified from genomic DNA using the immunoSEQ Assay, a bias-controlled multiplex PCR. The authors' analysis ran thus. Within the assay, amplification of reference gene primers was used to estimate how many nucleated cells each sample contained. To quantify the absolute abundance of each unique TCRbeta CDR3 rearrangement, sequence reads were collapsed and filtered. For each sample, productive Simpson clonality was calculated by taking the square root of Simpson's diversity index across productive rearrangements. TCRdb stores this immuneACCESS table with in-frame sequences only. Part of the clones is absent; in the studies checked, under half of the shortfall reflects unresolved V genes, and no reason is known for the rest. V, J and clone size were drawn from that table, and D and trimming were deduced from the DNA. The sample includes about 33,000 clones, with 78% observed a single time. The ten largest clones capture around a third of the sample.

This clone showed up just a few times. This receptor's antigen is unknown. Qualities for individual bases were not recorded, and no much larger clone is one base off. The sequence was collected from a man aged 80 or over with acute or convalescent COVID-19. Sequencing used peripheral blood. The sequence joins TRBV11-3 to TRBJ2-3; 9 nucleotides in the junction match TRBD2. The DNA sequence follows: TGTGCCAGCAGTCGTAGCGGGGGCGTCACAGATACGCAGTATTTT. Protein translation: CASSRSGGVTDTQYF.